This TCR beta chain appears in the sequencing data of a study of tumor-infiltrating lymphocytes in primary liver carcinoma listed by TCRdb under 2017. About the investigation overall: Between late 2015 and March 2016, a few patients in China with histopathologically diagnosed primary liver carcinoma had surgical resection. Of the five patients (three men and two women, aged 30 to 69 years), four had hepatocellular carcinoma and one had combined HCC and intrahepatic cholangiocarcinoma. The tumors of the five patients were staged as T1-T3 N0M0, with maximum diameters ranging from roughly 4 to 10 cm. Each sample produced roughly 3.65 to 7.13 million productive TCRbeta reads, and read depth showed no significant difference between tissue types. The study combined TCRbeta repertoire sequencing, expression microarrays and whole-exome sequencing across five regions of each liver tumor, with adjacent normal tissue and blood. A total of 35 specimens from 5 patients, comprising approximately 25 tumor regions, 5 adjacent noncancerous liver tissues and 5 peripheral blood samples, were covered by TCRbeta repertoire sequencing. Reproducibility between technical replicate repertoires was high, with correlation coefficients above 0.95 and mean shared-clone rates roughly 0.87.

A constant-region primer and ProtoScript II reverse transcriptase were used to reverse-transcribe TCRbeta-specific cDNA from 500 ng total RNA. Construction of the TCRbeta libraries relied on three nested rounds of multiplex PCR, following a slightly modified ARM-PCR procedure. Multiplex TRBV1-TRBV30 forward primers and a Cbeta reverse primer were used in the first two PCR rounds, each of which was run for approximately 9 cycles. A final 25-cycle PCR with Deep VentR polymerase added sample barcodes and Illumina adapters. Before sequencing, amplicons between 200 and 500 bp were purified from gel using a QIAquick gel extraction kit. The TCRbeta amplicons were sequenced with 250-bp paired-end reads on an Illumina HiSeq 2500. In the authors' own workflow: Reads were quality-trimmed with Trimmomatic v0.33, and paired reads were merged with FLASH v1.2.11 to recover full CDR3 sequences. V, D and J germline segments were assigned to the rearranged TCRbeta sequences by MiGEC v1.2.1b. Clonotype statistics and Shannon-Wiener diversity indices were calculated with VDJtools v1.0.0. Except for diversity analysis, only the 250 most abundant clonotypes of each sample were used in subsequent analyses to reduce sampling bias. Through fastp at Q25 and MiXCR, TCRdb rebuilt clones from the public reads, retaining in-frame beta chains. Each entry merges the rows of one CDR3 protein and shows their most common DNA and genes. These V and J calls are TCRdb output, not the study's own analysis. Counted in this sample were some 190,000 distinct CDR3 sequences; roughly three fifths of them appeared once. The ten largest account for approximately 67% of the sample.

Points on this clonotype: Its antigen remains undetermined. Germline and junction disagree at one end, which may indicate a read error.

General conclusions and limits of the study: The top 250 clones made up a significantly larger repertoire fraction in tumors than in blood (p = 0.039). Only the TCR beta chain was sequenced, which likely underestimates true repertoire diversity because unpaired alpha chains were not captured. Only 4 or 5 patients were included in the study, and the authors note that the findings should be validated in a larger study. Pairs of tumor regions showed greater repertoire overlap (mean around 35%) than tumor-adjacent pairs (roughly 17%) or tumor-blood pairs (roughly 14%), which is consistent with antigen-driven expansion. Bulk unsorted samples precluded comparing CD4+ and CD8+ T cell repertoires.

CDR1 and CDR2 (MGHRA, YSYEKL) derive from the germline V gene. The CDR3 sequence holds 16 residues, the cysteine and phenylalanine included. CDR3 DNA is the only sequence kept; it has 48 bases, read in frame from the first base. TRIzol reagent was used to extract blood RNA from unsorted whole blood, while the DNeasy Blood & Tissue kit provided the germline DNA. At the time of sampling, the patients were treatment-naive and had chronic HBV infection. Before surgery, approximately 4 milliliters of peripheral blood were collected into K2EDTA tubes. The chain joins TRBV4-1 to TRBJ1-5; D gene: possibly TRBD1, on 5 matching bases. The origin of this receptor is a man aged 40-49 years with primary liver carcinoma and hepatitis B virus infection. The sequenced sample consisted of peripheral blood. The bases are TGCGCCAGCAGCCAAGAGGCTGGGACTGCGAATCAGTCCCAGCATTTT. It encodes CASSQEAGTANQSQHF.